These T cell receptor beta chains were read from a single sample in a study of T cell responses to AZD1222 COVID-19 vaccine. Repertoires were generated with immunoSEQ multiplex PCR, while TCRdb's copy carries only in-frame clones and drops some. The sample lists about 160,000 clones; about 91% were seen once. Source: peripheral blood, taken on day 0 of AZD1222 vaccination. These receptors came from an adult in good health. Each CDR3 is given with its conserved first and last residue. Fields, in order: V gene, clone size, D gene, J gene, CDR3 DNA, CDR3 protein. The D gene is left open where the match is weak. Rows may omit the clone size; those that give it use once, few, many or a size class.

TRBV4-2,once,TRBD2,TRBJ2-1,TGTGCCAGCAGCCAGGGGGGGACTTCCAGCTCCTACAATGAGCAGTTCTTC,CASSQGGTSSSYNEQFF
TRBV27,.,.,TRBJ2-3,TGTGCCAGCACCTCTAGTGGGAGCGGGAGCACAGATACGCAGTATTTT,CASTSSGSGSTDTQYF
TRBV27,.,TRBD2,TRBJ2-1,TGTGCCAGCAGTAAGTCGGCGGGAGGGGGTAATGAGCAGTTCTTC,CASSKSAGGGNEQFF
TRBV20-1,.,.,TRBJ2-7,TGCAGTGCTAGTCCCGGACTGGGAACGTACCCCCCCTACGAGCAGTACTTC,CSASPGLGTYPPYEQYF
TRBV7-2,.,.,TRBJ1-5,TGTGCCAGCAGCTTGGCCGGGACGGCGAATCAGCCCCAGCATTTT,CASSLAGTANQPQHF
TRBV28,.,TRBD1,TRBJ2-7,TGTGCCAGCAGGTCGCCGGACAGGGTTCCCGAGCAGTACTTC,CASRSPDRVPEQYF
TRBV3-1/TRBV3-2,.,.,TRBJ2-7,TGTGCCAGCAGCCAAGACCTAGGGGAAATACGCGAGCAGTACTTC,CASSQDLGEIREQYF
TRBV10-1,.,.,TRBJ2-5,TGCGCCAGCAGTGATGGAGGCAAACAAGAGACCCAGTACTTC,CASSDGGKQETQYF
TRBV4-1,.,.,TRBJ1-6,TGCGCCAGCAGCCAAGTTATAATGGCCAGGAATAATTCACCCCTCCACTTT,CASSQVIMARNNSPLHF
TRBV6-5,.,.,TRBJ1-6,TGTGCCAGCAGTTCCGGGCCTTATAATTCACCCCTCCACTTT,CASSSGPYNSPLHF
TRBV7-2,.,.,TRBJ2-1,TGTGCCAGCACCTCCTCCTACAATGAGCAGTTCTTC,CASTSSYNEQFF
TRBV28,.,.,TRBJ1-2,TGTGCCAGCAGCGAAACAGGGTACGGTGGCTACACCTTC,CASSETGYGGYTF
TRBV29-1,.,TRBD1,TRBJ1-4,TGCAGCGTTGCACAGGGGGGTGAAAAACTGTTTTTT,CSVAQGGEKLFF
TRBV7-6,.,TRBD2,TRBJ2-5,TGTGCCAGCAGCTGGGGGACTAGCGGGAGCTGGGAAGAGACCCAGTACTTC,CASSWGTSGSWEETQYF
TRBV11-3,.,.,TRBJ2-2,TGTGCCAGCAGCTCCCCTTGGGGGAACACCGGGGAGCTGTTTTTT,CASSSPWGNTGELFF
TRBV12-3/TRBV12-4,.,TRBD2,TRBJ2-5,TGTGCCAGCAGTCCCCAGCGGGGCGGGACCCAGTACTTC,CASSPQRGGTQYF
TRBV5-6,.,.,TRBJ1-4,TGTGCCAGCAGCCCGGAAAGAGGACGCGAAACTAATGAAAAACTGTTTTTT,CASSPERGRETNEKLFF
TRBV18,.,.,TRBJ1-5,TGTGCCAGCTCACGGATTCAGGGACGGAATCAGCCCCAGCATTTT,CASSRIQGRNQPQHF
TRBV19,few,TRBD1,TRBJ1-2,TGTGCCAGTACTAGGGGGCTGTACTATGGCTACACCTTC,CASTRGLYYGYTF
TRBV6-2/TRBV6-3,.,.,TRBJ1-1,TGTGCCAGCAGTGATACAGAGGGGGTTCGAACTGAAGCTTTCTTT,CASSDTEGVRTEAFF
TRBV7-9,.,TRBD1,TRBJ1-4,TGTGCCAGCAGCCAACGACAGGGCGATGAAAAACTGTTTTTT,CASSQRQGDEKLFF
TRBV30,.,.,TRBJ1-1,TGTGCCTGGAGTCCGAAGGGACTCCTTGAAGCTTTCTTT,CAWSPKGLLEAFF
TRBV10-3,.,.,TRBJ2-7,TGTGCCATCAGTGAGTCGGCGGTTAGCTCCTACGAGCAGTACTTC,CAISESAVSSYEQYF
TRBV3-1/TRBV3-2,.,TRBD2,TRBJ2-1,TGTGCCAGCAGCCTAAAAGGACTAGCGGCATCGGGTGAGCAGTTCTTC,CASSLKGLAASGEQFF
TRBV27,.,.,TRBJ2-5,TGTGCCAGCAGTCCAGAGCCAGTTCAATACCAAGAGACCCAGTACTTC,CASSPEPVQYQETQYF
TRBV24-1,.,.,TRBJ2-3,TGTGCCACCAGTTTTTCCGGGGGTAAAGATACGCAGTATTTT,CATSFSGGKDTQYF
TRBV29-1,.,.,TRBJ1-3,TGCAGCGCCCTGACCCAGAGAAACACCATATATTTT,CSALTQRNTIYF
TRBV9,.,.,TRBJ2-2,TGTGCCAGCAGCGTAGGGACCGGGGAGCTGTTTTTT,CASSVGTGELFF